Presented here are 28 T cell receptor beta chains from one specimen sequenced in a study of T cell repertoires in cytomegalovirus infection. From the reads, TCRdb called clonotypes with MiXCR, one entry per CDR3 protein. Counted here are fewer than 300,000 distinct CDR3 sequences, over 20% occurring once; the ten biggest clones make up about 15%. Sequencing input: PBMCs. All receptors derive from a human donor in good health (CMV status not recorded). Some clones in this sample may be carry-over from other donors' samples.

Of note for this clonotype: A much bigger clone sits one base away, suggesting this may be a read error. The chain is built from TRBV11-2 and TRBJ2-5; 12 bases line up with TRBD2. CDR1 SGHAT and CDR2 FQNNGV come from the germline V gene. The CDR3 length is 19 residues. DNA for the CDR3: TGTGCCAACAGCTTCAATTTACCCAGGACTAGCGGGAACGGGGAGACCCAGTACTTC. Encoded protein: CANSFNLPRTSGNGETQYF.

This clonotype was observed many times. CDR3: CASSFRGANEQFF. CDR3 nucleotide sequence: TGTGCCAGCAGCTTTCGGGGGGCGAATGAGCAGTTCTTC. The J gene is TRBJ2-1, the V gene TRBV7-3; TRBD2 might be the D (7 bases). V was clipped by 3 bases and J by 7 bases, with 10 bases between them. The V gene's germline CDR1 is SGHTA and CDR2 FQGTGA. CDR3 size: 13 residues.

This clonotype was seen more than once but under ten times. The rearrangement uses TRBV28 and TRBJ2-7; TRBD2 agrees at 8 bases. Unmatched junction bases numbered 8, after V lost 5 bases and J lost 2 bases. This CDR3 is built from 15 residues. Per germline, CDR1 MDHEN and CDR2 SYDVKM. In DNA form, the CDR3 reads TGTGCCAGCAGTCCCGCGGGGGGACCAACCTACGAGCAGTACTTC. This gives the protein CASSPAGGPTYEQYF.

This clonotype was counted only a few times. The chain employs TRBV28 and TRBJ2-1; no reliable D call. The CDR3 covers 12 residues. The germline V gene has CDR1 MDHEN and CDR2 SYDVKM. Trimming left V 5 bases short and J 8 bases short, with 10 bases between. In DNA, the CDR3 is TGTGCCAGCAGTCTCTCTTTTGATGAGCAGTTCTTC. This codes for CASSLSFDEQFF.

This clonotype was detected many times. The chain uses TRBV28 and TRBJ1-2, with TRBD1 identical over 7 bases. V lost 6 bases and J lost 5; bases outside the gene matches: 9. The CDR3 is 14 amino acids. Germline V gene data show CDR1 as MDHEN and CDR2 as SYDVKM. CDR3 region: CASSSGTATYGYTF. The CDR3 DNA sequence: TGTGCCAGCAGCTCCGGGACAGCAACTTATGGCTACACCTTC.

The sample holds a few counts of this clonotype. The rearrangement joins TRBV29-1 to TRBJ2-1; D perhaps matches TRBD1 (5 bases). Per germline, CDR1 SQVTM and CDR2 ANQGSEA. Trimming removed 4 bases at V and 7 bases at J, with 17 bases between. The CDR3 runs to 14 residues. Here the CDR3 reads CSVVLQGSSNEQFF. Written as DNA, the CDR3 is TGCAGCGTTGTTTTGCAGGGATCAAGTAATGAGCAGTTCTTC.

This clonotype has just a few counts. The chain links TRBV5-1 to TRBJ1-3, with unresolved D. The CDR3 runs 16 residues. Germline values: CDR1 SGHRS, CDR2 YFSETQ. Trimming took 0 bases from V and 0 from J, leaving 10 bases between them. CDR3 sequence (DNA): TGCGCCAGCAGCTTGGCCCCCGTCGCCTCTGGAAACACCATATATTTT. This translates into CASSLAPVASGNTIYF.

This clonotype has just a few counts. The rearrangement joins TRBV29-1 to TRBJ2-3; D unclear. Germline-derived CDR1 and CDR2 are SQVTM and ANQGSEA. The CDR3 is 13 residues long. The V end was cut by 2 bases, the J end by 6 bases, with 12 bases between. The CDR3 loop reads CSVENGPTDTQYF. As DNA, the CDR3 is TGCAGCGTTGAAAATGGACCCACGGATACGCAGTATTTT.

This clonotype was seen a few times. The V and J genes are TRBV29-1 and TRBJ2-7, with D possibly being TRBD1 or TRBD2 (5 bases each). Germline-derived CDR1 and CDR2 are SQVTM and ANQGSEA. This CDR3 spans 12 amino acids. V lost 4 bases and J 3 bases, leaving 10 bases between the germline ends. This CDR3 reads CSVVGDRYEQYF. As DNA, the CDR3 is TGCAGCGTTGTGGGGGACCGCTACGAGCAGTACTTC.

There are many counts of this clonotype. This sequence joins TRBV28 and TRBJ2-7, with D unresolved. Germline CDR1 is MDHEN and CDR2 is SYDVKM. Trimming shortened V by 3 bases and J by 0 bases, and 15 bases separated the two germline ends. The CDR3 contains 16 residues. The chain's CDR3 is CASSFGSVTDSYEQYF. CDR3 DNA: TGTGCCAGCAGTTTTGGGTCCGTGACTGACTCCTACGAGCAGTACTTC.

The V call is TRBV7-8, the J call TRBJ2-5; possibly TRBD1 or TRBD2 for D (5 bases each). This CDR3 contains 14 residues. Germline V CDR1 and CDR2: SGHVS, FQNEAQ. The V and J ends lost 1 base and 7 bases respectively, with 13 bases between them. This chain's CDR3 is CASSLGGGQGTQYF. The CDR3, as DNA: TGTGCCAGCAGCTTAGGCGGCGGGCAGGGGACCCAGTACTTC.

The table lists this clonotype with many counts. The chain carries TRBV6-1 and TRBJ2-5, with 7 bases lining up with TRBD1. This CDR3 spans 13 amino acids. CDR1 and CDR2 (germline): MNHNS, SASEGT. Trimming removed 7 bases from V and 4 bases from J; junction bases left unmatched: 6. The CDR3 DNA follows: TGTGCCAGCATTCCCCGGGACAGAGAGACCCAGTACTTC. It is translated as CASIPRDRETQYF.

The CDR3 DNA reads as TGTGCCAGCAGCTCAGACAGGGAAGGGACTGAAGCTTTCTTT. Residues: CASSSDREGTEAFF. The V call is TRBV7-9, the J call TRBJ1-1; the match to TRBD1 covers 7 bases. This CDR3 is 14 amino acids long. Unmatched junction bases numbered 7, after V lost 4 bases and J lost 5 bases. CDR1 is SEHNR, CDR2 FQNEAQ, per germline (reference sequence).

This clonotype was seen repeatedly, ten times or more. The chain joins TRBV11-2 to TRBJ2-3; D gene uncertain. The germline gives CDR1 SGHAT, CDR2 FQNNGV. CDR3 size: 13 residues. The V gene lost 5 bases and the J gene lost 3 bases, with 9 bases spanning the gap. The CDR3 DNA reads TGTGCCAGCAGCGAAGGCAGGACAGATACGCAGTATTTT. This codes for CASSEGRTDTQYF.

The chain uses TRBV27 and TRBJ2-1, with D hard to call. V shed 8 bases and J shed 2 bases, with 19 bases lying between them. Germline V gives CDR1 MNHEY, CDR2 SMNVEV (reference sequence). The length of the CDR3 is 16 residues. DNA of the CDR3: TGTGCCAGCTTCCTCAGTGGGGAAGTCGCCTACAATGAGCAGTTCTTC. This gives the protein CASFLSGEVAYNEQFF.

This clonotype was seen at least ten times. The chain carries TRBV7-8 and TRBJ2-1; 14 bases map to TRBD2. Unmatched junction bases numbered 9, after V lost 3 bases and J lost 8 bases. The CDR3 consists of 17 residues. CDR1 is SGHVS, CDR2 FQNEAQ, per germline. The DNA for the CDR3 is TGTGCCAGCAGCTTTCCGGGACTAGCGGGAGCGGGCTATGAGCAGTTCTTC. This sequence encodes CASSFPGLAGAGYEQFF.

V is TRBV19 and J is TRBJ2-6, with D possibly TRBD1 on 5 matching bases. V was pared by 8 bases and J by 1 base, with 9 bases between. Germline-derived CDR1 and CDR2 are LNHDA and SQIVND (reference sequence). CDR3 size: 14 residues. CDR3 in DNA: TGTGCCAGTTGCGACAGATCTGGGGCCAACGTCCTGACTTTC. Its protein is CASCDRSGANVLTF.

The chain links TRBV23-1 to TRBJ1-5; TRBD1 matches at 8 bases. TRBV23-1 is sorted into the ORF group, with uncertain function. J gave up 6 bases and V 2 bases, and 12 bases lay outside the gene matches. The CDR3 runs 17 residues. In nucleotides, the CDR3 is TGCGCCAGCAGTCAAGTAAAAAGACAGGGGAACGGTCAGCCCCAGCATTTT. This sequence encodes CASSQVKRQGNGQPQHF.

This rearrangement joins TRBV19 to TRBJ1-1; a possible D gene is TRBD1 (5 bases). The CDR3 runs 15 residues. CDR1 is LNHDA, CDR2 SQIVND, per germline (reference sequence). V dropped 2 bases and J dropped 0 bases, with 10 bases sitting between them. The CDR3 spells CASSIKTAMNTEAFF. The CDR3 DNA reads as TGTGCCAGTAGTATAAAGACAGCTATGAACACTGAAGCTTTCTTT.

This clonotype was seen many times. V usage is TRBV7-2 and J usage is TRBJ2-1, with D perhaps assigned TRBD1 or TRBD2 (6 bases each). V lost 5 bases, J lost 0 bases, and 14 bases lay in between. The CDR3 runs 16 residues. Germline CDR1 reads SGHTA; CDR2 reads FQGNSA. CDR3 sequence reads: CASSLRGTYSYNEQFF. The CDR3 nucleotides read TGTGCCAGCAGCCTGCGCGGGACATACTCCTACAATGAGCAGTTCTTC. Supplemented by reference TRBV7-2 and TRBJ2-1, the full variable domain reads GAGVSQSPSNKVTEKGKDVELRCDPISGHTALYWYRQSLGQGLEFLIYFQGNSAPDKSGLPSDRFSAERTGGSVSTLTIQRTQQEDSAVYLCASSLRGTYSYNEQFFGPGTRLTVL.

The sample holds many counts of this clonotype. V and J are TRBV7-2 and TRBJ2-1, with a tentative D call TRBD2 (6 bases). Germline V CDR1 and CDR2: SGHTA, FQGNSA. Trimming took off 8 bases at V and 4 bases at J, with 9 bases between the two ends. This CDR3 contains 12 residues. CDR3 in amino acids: CASALAYNEQFF. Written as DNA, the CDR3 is TGTGCCAGCGCCCTAGCGTACAATGAGCAGTTCTTC.

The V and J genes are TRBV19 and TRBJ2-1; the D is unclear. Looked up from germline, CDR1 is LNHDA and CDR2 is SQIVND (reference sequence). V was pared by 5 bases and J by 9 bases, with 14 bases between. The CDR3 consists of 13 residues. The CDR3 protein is CASSLNPATEQFF. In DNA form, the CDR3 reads TGTGCCAGTAGTCTAAACCCCGCCACTGAGCAGTTCTTC.

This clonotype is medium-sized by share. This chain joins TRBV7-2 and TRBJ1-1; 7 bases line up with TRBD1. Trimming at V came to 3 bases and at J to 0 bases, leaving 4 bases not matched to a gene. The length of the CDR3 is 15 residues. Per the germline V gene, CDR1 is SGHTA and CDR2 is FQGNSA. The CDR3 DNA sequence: TGTGCCAGCAGCTTCGGGACAGCCATGAACACTGAAGCTTTCTTT. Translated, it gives CASSFGTAMNTEAFF. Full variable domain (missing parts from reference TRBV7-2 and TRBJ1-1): GAGVSQSPSNKVTEKGKDVELRCDPISGHTALYWYRQSLGQGLEFLIYFQGNSAPDKSGLPSDRFSAERTGGSVSTLTIQRTQQEDSAVYLCASSFGTAMNTEAFFGQGTRLTVV.

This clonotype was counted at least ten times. Here the CDR3 DNA reads TGTGCCAGCAGCGACCTGTCCGGGGGGTTTCGGGACACCGGGGAGCTGTTTTTT. Amino acid sequence: CASSDLSGGFRDTGELFF. This rearrangement joins TRBV7-2 to TRBJ2-2, with 7 bases lining up with TRBD2. Germline trimming cut 5 bases from V and 3 bases from J; bases unmatched to any gene: 15. The CDR3 runs 18 residues. CDR1 and CDR2 (germline): SGHTA, FQGNSA.

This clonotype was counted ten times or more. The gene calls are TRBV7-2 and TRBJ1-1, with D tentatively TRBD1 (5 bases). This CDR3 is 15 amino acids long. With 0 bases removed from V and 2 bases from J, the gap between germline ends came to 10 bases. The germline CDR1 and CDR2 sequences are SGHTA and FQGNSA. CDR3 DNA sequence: TGTGCCAGCAGCTTAGCGAGGGGATCTAACACTGAAGCTTTCTTT. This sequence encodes CASSLARGSNTEAFF.

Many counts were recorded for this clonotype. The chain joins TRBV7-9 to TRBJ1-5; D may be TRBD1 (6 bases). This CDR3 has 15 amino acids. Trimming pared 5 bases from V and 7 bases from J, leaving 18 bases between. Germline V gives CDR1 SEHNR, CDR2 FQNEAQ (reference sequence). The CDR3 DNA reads TGTGCCAGCAGCCCTTACGGGGGGCGAGAGCAGCCCCAGCATTTT. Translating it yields CASSPYGGREQPQHF. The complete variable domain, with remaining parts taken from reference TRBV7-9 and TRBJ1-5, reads DTGVSQNPRHKITKRGQNVTFRCDPISEHNRLYWYRQTLGQGPEFLTYFQNEAQLEKSRLLSDRFSAERPKGSFSTLEIQRTEQGDSAMYLCASSPYGGREQPQHFGDGTRLSIL.

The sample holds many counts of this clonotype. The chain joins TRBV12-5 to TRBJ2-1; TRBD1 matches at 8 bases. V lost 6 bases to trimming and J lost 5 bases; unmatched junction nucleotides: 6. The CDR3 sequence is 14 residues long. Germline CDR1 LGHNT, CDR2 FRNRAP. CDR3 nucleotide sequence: TGTGCTAGTGGGCCGGGACAGGCTGACAATGAGCAGTTCTTC. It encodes CASGPGQADNEQFF.

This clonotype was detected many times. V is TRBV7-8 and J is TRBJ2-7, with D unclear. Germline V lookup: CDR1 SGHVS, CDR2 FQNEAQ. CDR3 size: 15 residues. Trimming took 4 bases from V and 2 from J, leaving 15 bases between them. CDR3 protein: CASSSRRITTYEQYF. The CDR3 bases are TGTGCCAGCAGCTCCCGGCGTATTACCACCTACGAGCAGTACTTC.